The entry that follows covers one T cell receptor (beta chain) sequence. The antigen remains unidentified. These data originate in a study of Ad26.COV2.S vaccination and SARS-CoV-2 variants. Across the study: A participant enrolled in the COV1001 Ad26.COV2.S trial arm provided the sample. The study gave Ad26.COV2.S intramuscularly, once or twice 56 days apart. Study results and caveats: Breadth measured for non-spike TCRs was similar across vaccine and placebo recipients. After vaccination, reports described spike-specific CD8+ and CD4+ T cell responses as showing substantial breadth.

The table came from immunoSEQ multiplex PCR; TCRdb's copy has only in-frame clones and leaves some out. Counted here are some 460,000 clones, around 89% occurring once; the ten biggest clones make up 1.7%. CDR1 KGHSH and CDR2 LQKENI come from the germline V gene. The CDR3 extends over 16 amino acids. The V gene end was trimmed by 1 base and the J gene end by 0 bases; junction bases not matched to a gene: 2. Treatment in this sample: around 19 received Ad26.COV2.S at low or high dose, single or two shots; roughly 5 received placebo; per-sample allocation not given. Samples came from day 63 after the first vaccine or placebo injection.

The sequenced sample was peripheral blood, obtained in a trial of Ad26.COV2.S vaccine versus placebo. The origin of this receptor is a person aged 18-65 years who received the Ad26.COV2.S COVID-19 vaccine or a placebo. The chain recombines TRBV18 with TRBJ1-5, with 8 bases lining up with TRBD1. This chain's CDR3 is CASSPRTGNSNQPQHF. CDR3 nucleotide sequence: TGTGCCAGCTCACCACGGACAGGGAATAGCAATCAGCCCCAGCATTTT.